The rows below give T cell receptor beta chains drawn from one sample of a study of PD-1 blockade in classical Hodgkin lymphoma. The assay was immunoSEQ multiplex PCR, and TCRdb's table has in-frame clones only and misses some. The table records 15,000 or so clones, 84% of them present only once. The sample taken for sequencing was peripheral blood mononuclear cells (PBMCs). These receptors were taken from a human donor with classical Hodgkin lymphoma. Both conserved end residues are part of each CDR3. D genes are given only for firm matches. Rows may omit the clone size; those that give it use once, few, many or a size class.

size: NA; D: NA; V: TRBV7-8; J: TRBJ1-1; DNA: TGTGCCAGCAGCTTAGCAGGGGGAATGACTGAAGCTTTCTTT; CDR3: CASSLAGGMTEAFF
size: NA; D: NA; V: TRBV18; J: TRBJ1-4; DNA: TGCGCCAGCTCACCGGTACAGGATGCAACTAATGAAAAACTGTTTTTT; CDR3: CASSPVQDATNEKLFF
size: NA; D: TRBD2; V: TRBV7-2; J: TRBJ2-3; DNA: TGTGCCAGCAGCTTAGGGAAGCGGGAGGCTACAGATACGCAGTATTTT; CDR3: CASSLGKREATDTQYF
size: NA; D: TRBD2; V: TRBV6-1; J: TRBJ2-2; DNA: TGTGCCAGCGGCGTCACCCGACTAGCTAGCGGGGAGCTGTTTTTT; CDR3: CASGVTRLASGELFF
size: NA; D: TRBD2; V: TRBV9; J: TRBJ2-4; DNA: TGTGCCAGCAGCGTAGGTCTGGCTAGCGGGAGAGGGTCGGCCAAAAACATTCAGTACTTC; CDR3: CASSVGLASGRGSAKNIQYF
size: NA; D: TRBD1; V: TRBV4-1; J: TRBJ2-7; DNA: TGCGCCAGCAGCCAAGGCGGACAGGGCTACGAGCAGTACTTC; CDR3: CASSQGGQGYEQYF
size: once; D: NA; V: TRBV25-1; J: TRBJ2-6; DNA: TGTGCCAGCAGTGAATTCACAGGGCCGGCTGGGGCCAACGTCCTGACTTTC; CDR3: CASSEFTGPAGANVLTF
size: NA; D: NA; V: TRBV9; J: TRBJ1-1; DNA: TGTGCCAGCAGCGACACAGGGAGGGCGAACACTGAAGCTTTCTTT; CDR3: CASSDTGRANTEAFF
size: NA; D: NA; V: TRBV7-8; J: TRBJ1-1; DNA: TGTGCCAGCAGCTTACGGGGATTGAGGGGAAGCACTGAAGCTTTCTTT; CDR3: CASSLRGLRGSTEAFF
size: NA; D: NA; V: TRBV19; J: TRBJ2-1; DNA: TGTGCCAGTTGCCAGACAACCTACAATGAGCAGTTCTTC; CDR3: CASCQTTYNEQFF
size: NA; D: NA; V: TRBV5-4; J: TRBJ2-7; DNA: TGTGCCAGCAGCTCCGCGGGCGGGGCCTCCTACGAGCAGTACTTC; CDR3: CASSSAGGASYEQYF
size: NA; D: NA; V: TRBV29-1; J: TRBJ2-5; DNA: TGCAGCTCGGGAAGGGGGGAGGAGACCCAGTACTTC; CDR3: CSSGRGEETQYF
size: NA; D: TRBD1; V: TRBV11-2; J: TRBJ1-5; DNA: TGTGCCAGCAGCCCCGGGACAGGGACCAATCAGCCCCAGCATTTT; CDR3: CASSPGTGTNQPQHF
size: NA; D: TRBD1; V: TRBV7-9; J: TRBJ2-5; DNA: TGTGCCAGCAGAACAGACAGGGCCCGGGAGACCCAGTACTTC; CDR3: CASRTDRARETQYF
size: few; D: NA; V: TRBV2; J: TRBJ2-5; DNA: TGTGCCACATCTCGCAATGGGGCGTCACCAGAGACCCAGTACTTC; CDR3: CATSRNGASPETQYF
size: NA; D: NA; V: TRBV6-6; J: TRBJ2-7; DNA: TGTGCCAGCGGGGACTCCTACGAGCAGTACTTC; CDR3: CASGDSYEQYF
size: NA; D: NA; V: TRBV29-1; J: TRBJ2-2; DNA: TGCAGCGTTGAAAAGGGGTCAGGGGTCGGGGAGCTGTTTTTT; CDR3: CSVEKGSGVGELFF
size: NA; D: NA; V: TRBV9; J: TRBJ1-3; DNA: TGTGCCAGCAGCGTAGACAGGGCCTCTGGAAACACCATATATTTT; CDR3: CASSVDRASGNTIYF
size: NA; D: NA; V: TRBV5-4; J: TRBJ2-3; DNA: TGTGCCAGCAGCTTGGGTTCGGGGCCCACAGATACGCAGTATTTT; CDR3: CASSLGSGPTDTQYF
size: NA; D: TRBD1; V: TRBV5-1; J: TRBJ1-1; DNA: TGCGCCAGCAGCCTCCGGCAGGGGGTAGGGACTGAAGCTTTCTTT; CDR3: CASSLRQGVGTEAFF
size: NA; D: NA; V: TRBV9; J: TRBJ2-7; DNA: TGTGCCAGCAGCGTAGGGTTCAACTACGAGCAGTACTTC; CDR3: CASSVGFNYEQYF
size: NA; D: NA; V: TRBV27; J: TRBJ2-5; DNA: TGTGCCAGCAGTTTTCGGGGGTCCCAAGAGACCCAGTACTTC; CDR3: CASSFRGSQETQYF